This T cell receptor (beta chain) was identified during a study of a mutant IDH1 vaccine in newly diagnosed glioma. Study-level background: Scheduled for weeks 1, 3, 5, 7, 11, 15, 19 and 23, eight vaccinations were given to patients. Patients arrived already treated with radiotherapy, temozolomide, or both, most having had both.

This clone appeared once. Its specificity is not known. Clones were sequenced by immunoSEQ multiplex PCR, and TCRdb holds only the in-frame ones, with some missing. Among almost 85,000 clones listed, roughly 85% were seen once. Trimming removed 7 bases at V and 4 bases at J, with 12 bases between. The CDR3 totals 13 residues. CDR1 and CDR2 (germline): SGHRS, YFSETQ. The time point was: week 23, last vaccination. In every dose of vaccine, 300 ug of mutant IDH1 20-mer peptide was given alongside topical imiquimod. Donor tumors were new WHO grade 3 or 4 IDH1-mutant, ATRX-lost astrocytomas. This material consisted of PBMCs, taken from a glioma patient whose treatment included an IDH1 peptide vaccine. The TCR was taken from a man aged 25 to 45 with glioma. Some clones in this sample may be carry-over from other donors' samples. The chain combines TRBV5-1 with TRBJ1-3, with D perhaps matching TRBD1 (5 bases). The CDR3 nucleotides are TGCGCCAGCTCCGCGGGACGGGGAAACACCATATATTTT. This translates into CASSAGRGNTIYF.